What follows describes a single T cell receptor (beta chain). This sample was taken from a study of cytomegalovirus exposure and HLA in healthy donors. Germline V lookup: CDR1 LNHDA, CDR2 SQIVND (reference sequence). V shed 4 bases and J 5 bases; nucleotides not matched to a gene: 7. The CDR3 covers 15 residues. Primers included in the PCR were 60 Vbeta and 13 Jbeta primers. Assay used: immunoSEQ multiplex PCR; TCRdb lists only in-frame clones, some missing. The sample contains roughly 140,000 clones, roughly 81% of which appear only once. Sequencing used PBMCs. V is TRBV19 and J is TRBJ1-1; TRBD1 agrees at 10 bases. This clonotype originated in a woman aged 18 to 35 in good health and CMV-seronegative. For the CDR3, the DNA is TGTGCCAGTAGTAGGACTCCGGGACAGGGGACTGAAGCTTTCTTT. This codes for CASSRTPGQGTEAFF.